This T cell receptor beta chain was profiled in a study of blood T cell repertoires in COVID-19. This CDR3 is built from 15 residues. Germline V gives CDR1 LGHDT, CDR2 YNNKEL (reference sequence). J was trimmed by 6 bases and V by 5 bases; bases with no gene match: 9. Using immunoSEQ multiplex PCR, the repertoire was profiled, and TCRdb retains in-frame clones only, with some absent. Among about 270,000 clones listed, over 75% were seen once. This receptor was identified in a woman under 30 who had recovered from COVID-19. The J gene is TRBJ2-1, the V gene TRBV3-1 (or the pseudogene TRBV3-2), with TRBD1 matching over 8 bases. Sequenced sample: PBMCs or T cells enriched from blood (not recorded which). The CDR3 loop is CASSSQGGRGNEQFF. CDR3 DNA sequence: TGTGCCAGCAGCTCACAGGGGGGCCGGGGCAATGAGCAGTTCTTC.